This T cell receptor (beta chain) was retrieved from a study of T cells in Graves' hyperthyroidism and ophthalmopathy. Overall study: The authors collected peripheral blood at initial diagnosis, before any treatment. Regarding the study as a whole: Most thyroid clonotypes expanded above 0.001 were also detected in blood.

This clonotype was observed at least ten times. Its antigen is unidentified. Patients were excluded for uncontrolled infection, other autoimmune disease, pregnancy or lactation. The CDR3 length is 15 residues. V was clipped by 5 bases and J by 0 bases, with 11 bases between them. CDR1 and CDR2 from the germline V gene are SGHTA and FQGNSA. Amplification of TCR beta CDR3 regions used RNA as the template. TCR CDR3 regions were first amplified by RT-PCR with HTBI primers. One entry per CDR3 protein results from TCRdb running MiXCR on the multiplex PCR reads. The sample shows nearly 750,000 distinct CDR3 sequences, roughly a third of them seen only once.

The genes are TRBV7-2 and TRBJ1-5, with D unresolved. This TCR was recovered from a woman in her thirties or forties with Graves' hyperthyroidism. The specimen sequenced was blood. CDR3 in amino acids: CASSPGWDSNQPQHF. The CDR3 DNA reads TGTGCCAGCAGCCCGGGGTGGGATAGCAATCAGCCCCAGCATTTT.